The clone carrying this T cell receptor (beta chain) has just a few counts. Time point: newly diagnosed GD, antithyroid drugs for less than 3 months. RNA extracted from PBMCs served as the sequencing template. This entry belongs to a study of regulatory T cells in long-lasting Graves disease. Building the TCR beta libraries relied on iRepertoire HTBI primers, and CDR3 regions underwent Arm-PCR. One entry per CDR3 protein, called by TCRdb with MiXCR from the multiplex PCR reads. The sample carries under 700,000 distinct CDR3 sequences, approximately 16% recorded once. Trimming at V came to 5 bases and at J to 5 bases, leaving 7 bases not matched to a gene. Looked up from germline, CDR1 is LNHNV and CDR2 is YYDKDF (reference sequence). This CDR3 region has 15 residues. This sample was also put to use in a study of T cells in Graves' hyperthyroidism and ophthalmopathy.

The sample in question was peripheral blood mononuclear cells (PBMCs), obtained at new diagnosis, from a patient treated with antithyroid drugs. The sequence derives from a woman aged 40 to 65 with Graves disease. This chain links TRBV15 with TRBJ1-2; 11 bases are a match to TRBD1. CDR3 sequence (DNA): TGTGCCACCAGCCACCTGGACAGGGGGCAATATGGCTACACCTTC. Protein sequence: CATSHLDRGQYGYTF.